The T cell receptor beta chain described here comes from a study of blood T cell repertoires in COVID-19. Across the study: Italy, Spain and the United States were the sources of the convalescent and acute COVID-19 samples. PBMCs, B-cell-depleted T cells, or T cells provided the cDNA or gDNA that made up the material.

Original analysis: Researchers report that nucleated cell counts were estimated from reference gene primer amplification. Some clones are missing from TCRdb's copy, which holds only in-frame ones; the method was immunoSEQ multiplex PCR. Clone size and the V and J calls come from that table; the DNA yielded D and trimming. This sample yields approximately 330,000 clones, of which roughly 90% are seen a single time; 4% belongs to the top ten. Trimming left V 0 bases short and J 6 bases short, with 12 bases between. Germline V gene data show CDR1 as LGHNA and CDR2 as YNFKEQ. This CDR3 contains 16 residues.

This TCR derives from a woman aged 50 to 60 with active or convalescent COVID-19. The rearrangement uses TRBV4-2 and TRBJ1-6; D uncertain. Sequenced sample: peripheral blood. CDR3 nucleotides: TGTGCCAGCAGCCAAGAAAACCTAGTTCTTAATTCACCCCTCCACTTT. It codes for CASSQENLVLNSPLHF.